These 21 T cell receptor beta chains came from one sample sequenced in a study of shared clonotypes between healthy human individuals. Profiled with immunoSEQ multiplex PCR; TCRdb holds only in-frame clones, not every one. The sample records roughly 760,000 clones, approximately 74% being singletons. What was sequenced was memory CD4+ T cells sorted from blood. Subset described: CD45RA-negative fraction. The receptors come from a woman under 40 in good health.

The chain couples TRBV18 to TRBJ1-2; TRBD1 might be the D (5 bases). This CDR3 has 14 amino acids. Germline V gene data show CDR1 as KGHSH and CDR2 as LQKENI. Trimming removed 4 bases at V and 3 bases at J, with 12 bases between. CDR3 residues: CASSRVDSYYGYTF. The CDR3 DNA reads as TGTGCCAGCTCACGGGTCGACAGTTACTATGGCTACACCTTC.

The rearrangement links TRBV11-2 to TRBJ2-3; D is unresolved. V was trimmed by 3 bases and J by 2 bases, leaving 9 bases between them. Looked up from germline, CDR1 is SGHAT and CDR2 is FQNNGV. The CDR3 consists of 14 residues. The CDR3 loop is CASSFYENTDTQYF. DNA of the CDR3: TGTGCCAGCAGCTTTTACGAGAACACAGATACGCAGTATTTT.

The V call is TRBV29-1, the J call TRBJ2-4; D not certain. Deletions cut 6 bases from V and 0 bases from J, with 9 bases between. The CDR3 sequence is 13 residues long. CDR1 SQVTM and CDR2 ANQGSEA come from the germline V gene. The CDR3: CSVRPVAKNIQYF. The CDR3 nucleotides read TGCAGCGTGCGTCCAGTAGCCAAAAACATTCAGTACTTC.

The chain has TRBV29-1 and TRBJ1-1, with no clear D. This CDR3 region has 14 residues. CDR1 is SQVTM and CDR2 is ANQGSEA in the germline V gene. Trimming removed 4 bases from V and 0 bases from J, with 12 bases in between. CDR3 sequence reads: CSVVLGTMNTEAFF. CDR3 coding DNA: TGCAGCGTTGTTTTGGGCACGATGAACACTGAAGCTTTCTTT.

This chain uses TRBV28 with TRBJ2-7; 10 bases align to TRBD2. Germline V gives CDR1 MDHEN, CDR2 SYDVKM. CDR3 length: 17 residues. The V gene end was trimmed by 5 bases and the J gene end by 7 bases; junction bases not matched to a gene: 17. In nucleotides, the CDR3 is TGTGCCAGCAGTGGGGGAGGAGCGGGAGGGCCTTCGGGGGAGCAGTACTTC. This codes for CASSGGGAGGPSGEQYF.

This clone was seen a few times. The chain carries TRBV5-1 and TRBJ2-7, with a tentative D call TRBD1 (6 bases). CDR1 is SGHRS and CDR2 is YFSETQ in the germline V gene. The CDR3 extends over 13 amino acids. V dropped 1 base and J dropped 7 bases, with 12 bases sitting between them. The chain's CDR3 is CASSLSQGNEQYF. CDR3 DNA sequence: TGCGCCAGCAGCTTGAGTCAGGGGAATGAGCAGTACTTC. Complete variable domain (other parts from reference TRBV5-1 and TRBJ2-7): KAGVTQTPRYLIKTRGQQVTLSCSPISGHRSVSWYQQTPGQGLQFLFEYFSETQRNKGNFPGRFSGRQFSNSRSEMNVSTLELGDSALYLCASSLSQGNEQYFGPGTRLTVT.

This chain uses TRBV7-9 with TRBJ2-7; D remains unclear. The CDR3 length is 13 residues. Per the germline V gene, CDR1 is SEHNR and CDR2 is FQNEAQ (reference sequence). V shed 0 bases and J shed 2 bases, with 5 bases lying between them. CDR3 amino acids: CASSLAHPYEQYF. The CDR3 DNA follows: TGTGCCAGCAGCTTAGCTCACCCCTACGAGCAGTACTTC.

The CDR3 loop is CASSLLASGRANQPQHF. DNA of the CDR3: TGTGCCAGCAGCTTATTGGCGTCAGGGAGGGCAAATCAGCCCCAGCATTTT. The chain links TRBV7-8 to TRBJ1-5; D is perhaps TRBD1 (5 bases). The germline V gene has CDR1 SGHVS and CDR2 FQNEAQ. V gave up 2 bases and J gave up 4 bases, with 18 bases separating them. CDR3 length equals 17 residues. The variable domain in full, with the rest retrieved from reference TRBV7-8 and TRBJ1-5, is GAGVSQSPRYKVAKRGQDVALRCDPISGHVSLFWYQQALGQGPEFLTYFQNEAQLDKSGLPSDRFFAERPEGSVSTLKIQRTQQEDSAVYLCASSLLASGRANQPQHFGDGTRLSIL.

Worth noting for this clone: Other DNA sequences from this sample encode an identical CDR3 as well. The V gene is TRBV7-3, the J gene TRBJ2-5, with a possible D match to TRBD2 (6 bases). Between the trimmed V and J ends, which lost 5 bases and 4 bases, there was a span of 11 bases. There are 13 residues in the CDR3. Per germline, CDR1 SGHTA and CDR2 FQGTGA. CDR3: CASSLVGGETQYF. The DNA of the CDR3 is TGTGCCAGCAGCCTAGTGGGAGGAGAGACCCAGTACTTC.

At least ten counts were recorded for this clone. The chain recombines TRBV5-1 with TRBJ2-2, with 7 positions matching TRBD1. V lost 3 bases to trimming and J lost 7 bases; unmatched junction nucleotides: 9. Germline CDR1 is SGHRS and CDR2 is YFSETQ. The CDR3 has 15 amino acids. For the CDR3, the DNA is TGCGCCAGCAGCTGGACAGGATCTGAGGGCGGGGAGCTGTTTTTT. It specifies CASSWTGSEGGELFF.

V and J are TRBV2 and TRBJ1-2; 8 bases fit TRBD1. Trimming removed 4 bases from V and 11 bases from J; junction bases left unmatched: 18. CDR1 SNHLY and CDR2 FYNNEI come from the germline V gene. This CDR3 contains 16 residues. The CDR3 here is CASSALVVGTGPLYTF. For the CDR3, the DNA is TGTGCCAGCAGTGCTTTGGTCGTAGGGACAGGACCACTTTACACCTTC.

This clone occurred a few times. This chain's CDR3 is CASSPRQAALQETQYF. DNA for the CDR3: TGTGCCAGCAGCCCCAGGCAGGCCGCCCTCCAAGAGACCCAGTACTTC. The rearrangement joins TRBV14 to TRBJ2-5; D is unresolved. CDR1 is SGHDN and CDR2 is FVKESK in the germline V gene. Trimming took off 4 bases at V and 1 base at J, with 16 bases between the two ends. This CDR3 spans 16 amino acids.

The J gene is TRBJ2-7, the V gene TRBV6-5, with D perhaps being TRBD1 or TRBD2 (6 bases each). With 0 bases removed from V and 3 bases from J, the gap between germline ends came to 9 bases. Looked up from germline, CDR1 is MNHEY and CDR2 is SVGAGI. The CDR3 sequence is 14 residues long. The CDR3 coding sequence is TGTGCCAGCAGTTACTCAAGGGGGGACTACGAGCAGTACTTC. This translates into CASSYSRGDYEQYF.

The V call is TRBV28, the J call TRBJ2-1, with D perhaps matching TRBD1 or TRBD2 (6 bases each). Germline CDR1 reads MDHEN; CDR2 reads SYDVKM. V gave up 7 bases and J gave up 5 bases, with 15 bases separating them. This CDR3 is built from 14 residues. Here the CDR3 DNA reads TGTGCCAGCACGGGGGCGACCCTCAACAATGAGCAGTTCTTC. Protein: CASTGATLNNEQFF.

Ten or more counts support this clone. This chain links TRBV4-2 with TRBJ2-2; D possibly matches TRBD1 or TRBD2 (5 bases each). Trimming cost V 1 base and J 5 bases, with 14 bases left between them. This CDR3 has 16 amino acids. The germline gives CDR1 LGHNA, CDR2 YNFKEQ. The CDR3, as DNA: TGTGCCAGCAGCCAAGTGGTCGGGAAGGGGACCGGGGAGCTGTTTTTT. Translation gives CASSQVVGKGTGELFF.

The V call is TRBV2, the J call TRBJ2-3; 7 bases fit TRBD1. V lost 5 bases to trimming and J lost 3 bases; unmatched junction nucleotides: 8. From germline, CDR1 is SNHLY and CDR2 FYNNEI. The CDR3 is 15 residues long. In nucleotides, the CDR3 is TGTGCCAGCAGTTTCTGGACAGGTTCGACAGATACGCAGTATTTT. It translates to CASSFWTGSTDTQYF.

This clone was picked up many times. CDR3 protein: CASRGQLNTEAFF. CDR3 bases: TGTGCCAGCAGGGGACAGTTGAACACTGAAGCTTTCTTT. This chain links TRBV2 with TRBJ1-1, with 7 positions matching TRBD1. Unmatched junction bases numbered 1, after V lost 6 bases and J lost 0 bases. The germline V gene encodes CDR1 SNHLY and CDR2 FYNNEI. The CDR3 contains 13 residues.

The chain has TRBV29-1 and TRBJ1-2, with D possibly being TRBD1 (5 bases). The germline CDR1 and CDR2 sequences are SQVTM and ANQGSEA. Trimming cost V 7 bases and J 7 bases, with 19 bases left between them. This CDR3 has 13 amino acids. The DNA of the CDR3 is TGCAGCGCCGAGGAGGGGTTCGGCCTTGGCTACACCTTC. Amino acids: CSAEEGFGLGYTF. Drawing the rest from reference TRBV29-1 and TRBJ1-2, the complete variable domain is SAVISQKPSRDICQRGTSLTIQCQVDSQVTMMFWYRQQPGQSLTLIATANQGSEATYESGFVIDKFPISRPNLTFSTLTVSNMSPEDSSIYLCSAEEGFGLGYTFGSGTRLTVV.

The J gene is TRBJ1-1, the V gene TRBV6-5; D gene ambiguous. Germline V gives CDR1 MNHEY, CDR2 SVGAGI. With 2 bases removed from V and 3 bases from J, the gap between germline ends came to 16 bases. The CDR3 is made up of 16 amino acids. The CDR3 bases are TGTGCCAGCAGTTACGTTAGGGCAGGCGGGTACACTGAAGCTTTCTTT. As protein: CASSYVRAGGYTEAFF.

The CDR3 reads CASSQDRFSGNTIYF. DNA for the CDR3: TGTGCCAGCAGCCAAGACCGATTCTCTGGAAACACCATATATTTT. The V and J genes are TRBV4-2 and TRBJ1-3, with D unclear. Trimming shortened V by 0 bases and J by 0 bases, and 6 bases separated the two germline ends. Germline CDR1 reads LGHNA; CDR2 reads YNFKEQ. The CDR3 spans 15 residues.

The chain has TRBV5-6 and TRBJ2-2; 12 positions match TRBD1. Germline CDR1 and CDR2: SGHDT and YYEEEE. V gave up 0 bases and J gave up 3 bases; unmatched junction bases: 6. This CDR3 spans 18 amino acids. The CDR3 nucleotides read TGTGCCAGCAGCTTGGCACCGGGACAGGGGGCCTACACCGGGGAGCTGTTTTTT. Its protein product is CASSLAPGQGAYTGELFF.